The 28 T cell receptor beta chains below all came from one sample that was sequenced in a study of T cell responses to AZD1222 COVID-19 vaccine. Produced via immunoSEQ multiplex PCR; TCRdb's table is partial and in-frame only. The sample comprises roughly 90,000 clones, approximately 86% of which are singletons, and 6.3% rests with the top ten. Sequenced here: peripheral blood, sampled on day 0 of AZD1222 vaccination. The receptor source for this set is an adult in good health.

V and J are TRBV27 and TRBJ2-5, with D perhaps matching TRBD1 or TRBD2 (5 bases each). This CDR3 spans 15 amino acids. Per germline, CDR1 MNHEY and CDR2 SMNVEV (reference sequence). Trimming shortened V by 2 bases and J by 5 bases, and 15 bases separated the two germline ends. In DNA form, the CDR3 reads TGTGCCAGCAGTTTACTCGGGACCCAGGCGGAGACCCAGTACTTC. It encodes CASSLLGTQAETQYF.

The sample holds one count of this clone. The chain has TRBV6-5 and TRBJ1-5, with D unresolved. Germline CDR1 is MNHEY and CDR2 is SVGAGI. The V end lost 0 bases, the J end lost 7 bases, and 16 bases lay between the germline ends. The CDR3 extends over 16 amino acids. The CDR3 bases are TGTGCCAGCAGTTACTCGGTCCAGGCTTCGGGGCAGCCCCAGCATTTT. As protein: CASSYSVQASGQPQHF.

The CDR3 region is CASSPTADTQYF. The CDR3 coding sequence is TGTGCCAGCAGCCCGACAGCAGATACGCAGTATTTT. J is TRBJ2-3 and V is TRBV7-8; TRBD1 is a possible D gene (5 bases). Germline CDR1 SGHVS, CDR2 FQNEAQ. V lost 5 bases and J lost 4, with 7 bases in between. CDR3 size: 12 residues. The whole variable domain, filled in from reference TRBV7-8 and TRBJ2-3, reads GAGVSQSPRYKVAKRGQDVALRCDPISGHVSLFWYQQALGQGPEFLTYFQNEAQLDKSGLPSDRFFAERPEGSVSTLKIQRTQQEDSAVYLCASSPTADTQYFGPGTRLTVL.

The chain employs TRBV23-1 and TRBJ1-2, with a possible D match to TRBD1 (5 bases). TRBV23-1 counts as an open reading frame of uncertain function. The V end lost 2 bases, the J end lost 5 bases, and 12 bases lay between the germline ends. The CDR3 runs to 14 residues. The CDR3 sequence: CASSQPGTEYGYTF. The CDR3 DNA sequence: TGCGCCAGCAGTCAACCCGGGACCGAATATGGCTACACCTTC.

The chain has TRBV5-1 and TRBJ2-1; 9 bases align to TRBD1. The CDR3 consists of 16 residues. The trim removed 4 bases at V and 5 bases at J, leaving 10 bases unmatched. Germline V gene sequence: CDR1 SGHRS, CDR2 YFSETQ. CDR3 DNA: TGCGCCAGCAGCAGAGCCGGGACAGGGTTCGACAATGAGCAGTTCTTC. Translation: CASSRAGTGFDNEQFF.

This clone turned up a few times. The chain combines TRBV3-1 (or the pseudogene TRBV3-2) with TRBJ1-3; D might be TRBD1 (5 bases). Germline V gene lookup returns CDR1 LGHDT and CDR2 YNNKEL (reference sequence). V was trimmed by 3 bases and J by 4 bases, leaving 19 bases between them. The CDR3 is 17 residues long. CDR3 residues: CASSHQLGPGSGNTIYF. Here the CDR3 DNA reads TGTGCCAGCAGCCACCAATTGGGACCAGGGTCAGGAAACACCATATATTTT.

The rearrangement uses TRBV2 and TRBJ2-2; D uncertain. Deletions cut 8 bases from V and 0 bases from J, with 13 bases between. Per germline, CDR1 SNHLY and CDR2 FYNNEI. The CDR3 totals 15 residues. As DNA, the CDR3 is TGTGCCAGCGATGGGCGAGCCTCGAACACCGGGGAGCTGTTTTTT. This translates into CASDGRASNTGELFF.

V is TRBV2 and J is TRBJ2-1, with D possibly being TRBD2 (6 bases). This CDR3 has 17 amino acids. The V gene's germline CDR1 is SNHLY and CDR2 FYNNEI. Between the trimmed V and J ends, which lost 2 bases and 7 bases, there was a span of 21 bases. CDR3 nucleotides: TGTGCCAGCAGTGAACCAGGGTTAGGAGGGCGTACGAATGAGCAGTTCTTC. Its protein is CASSEPGLGGRTNEQFF.

The chain couples TRBV5-1 to TRBJ1-4, with D unresolved. Trimming stripped 4 bases from V and 0 bases from J, with 10 bases between. Germline CDR1 SGHRS, CDR2 YFSETQ. This CDR3 has 15 residues. Here the CDR3 reads CASSLGWATNEKLFF. CDR3 nucleotides: TGCGCCAGCAGCCTGGGGTGGGCAACTAATGAAAAACTGTTTTTT.

The chain carries TRBV30 and TRBJ1-2, with D unclear. With 0 bases removed from V and 4 bases from J, the gap between germline ends came to 18 bases. Germline assignment: CDR1 GTSNPN and CDR2 SVGIG (reference sequence). The CDR3 has 16 amino acids. The CDR3 protein is CAWSVLGPESTYGYTF. The CDR3 nucleotides read TGTGCCTGGAGTGTATTAGGGCCAGAGAGTACCTATGGCTACACCTTC.

The chain recombines TRBV4-1 with TRBJ2-2; either TRBD1 or TRBD2 may fit D (5 bases each). Germline V gives CDR1 MGHRA, CDR2 YSYEKL. Trimming pared 3 bases from V and 7 bases from J, leaving 21 bases between. The CDR3 is 17 amino acids. This CDR3 reads CASSHLDGEMRGGELFF. As DNA, the CDR3 is TGCGCCAGCAGCCACCTGGATGGCGAAATGAGGGGCGGGGAGCTGTTTTTT.

The genes are TRBV7-2 and TRBJ2-7, with D unresolved. CDR3 size: 14 residues. CDR1 is SGHTA, CDR2 FQGNSA, per germline. V was clipped by 3 bases and J by 1 base, with 10 bases between them. The CDR3 coding sequence is TGTGCCAGCAGCTTTCAGTCCCGATCCTACGAGCAGTACTTC. Its translation: CASSFQSRSYEQYF.

V gene TRBV27 combines with J gene TRBJ2-3, with D possibly matching TRBD2 (5 bases). V lost 6 bases and J 8 bases, leaving 15 bases between the germline ends. Germline V gene sequence: CDR1 MNHEY, CDR2 SMNVEV (reference sequence). The CDR3 has 13 residues. The DNA of the CDR3 is TGTGCCAGCAGCCTCCTCGAGGGCGCTACGCAGTATTTT. Amino acid sequence: CASSLLEGATQYF.

The gene calls are TRBV9 and TRBJ2-7, with unresolved D. Germline lookup yields CDR1 SGDLS and CDR2 YYNGEE. This CDR3 has 14 amino acids. The V gene lost 4 bases and the J gene lost 0 bases, with 11 bases spanning the gap. CDR3 protein: CASSPRWGSYEQYF. The CDR3 nucleotides read TGTGCCAGCAGCCCCCGTTGGGGCTCCTACGAGCAGTACTTC.

The chain joins TRBV5-4 to TRBJ1-6, with no clear D. V lost 4 bases, J lost 8 bases, and 19 bases lay in between. This CDR3 comprises 16 residues. Germline V lookup: CDR1 SGHNT, CDR2 YYREEE (reference sequence). The CDR3, as DNA: TGTGCCAGCAGCCCGCCCCTCGGCACAGTATATTCACCCCTCCACTTT. It yields the protein CASSPPLGTVYSPLHF.

The chain uses TRBV5-1 and TRBJ2-3; TRBD1 matches at 9 bases. The trim removed 10 bases at V and 3 bases at J, leaving 9 bases unmatched. This CDR3 is 14 amino acids long. Germline V gives CDR1 SGHRS, CDR2 YFSETQ. The CDR3 is CAVKQGAMTDTQYF. CDR3 bases: TGCGCCGTCAAACAGGGGGCTATGACAGATACGCAGTATTTT.

This clone is a singleton in its sample. V is TRBV11-2 and J is TRBJ1-4; D may be TRBD1 (6 bases). The germline V gene has CDR1 SGHAT and CDR2 FQNNGV. Deletions cut 6 bases from V and 5 bases from J, with 16 bases between. The CDR3 is 15 amino acids. The CDR3 reads CASRRTSRGNEKLFF. The CDR3 coding sequence is TGTGCCAGCAGACGAACGTCCAGGGGAAATGAAAAACTGTTTTTT.

CDR3: CASSPRGSEQETQYF. The CDR3 coding sequence is TGTGCCAGCAGCCCGAGGGGCAGTGAGCAAGAGACCCAGTACTTC. The chain employs TRBV11-2 and TRBJ2-5, with D perhaps given as TRBD1 or TRBD2 (5 bases each). CDR1 is SGHAT and CDR2 is FQNNGV in the germline V gene. Deletions cut 5 bases from V and 2 bases from J, with 15 bases between. This CDR3 has 15 amino acids.

The DNA of the CDR3 is TGCGCCAGCAGCGAGACCGCGGCTGTAGGCTACACCTTC. It codes for CASSETAAVGYTF. This chain links TRBV5-1 with TRBJ1-2; D not resolved. The CDR3 consists of 13 residues. Germline V gives CDR1 SGHRS, CDR2 YFSETQ. V gave up 4 bases and J gave up 8 bases, with 15 bases separating them.

The chain employs TRBV5-8 and TRBJ1-2; no reliable D call. The CDR3 loop spans 14 amino acids. Trimming shortened V by 4 bases and J by 8 bases, and 18 bases separated the two germline ends. CDR1 is SGHTS and CDR2 is YDEGEE in the germline V gene. The CDR3 sequence is CASSGAGISRGYTF. The CDR3 DNA follows: TGTGCCAGCAGCGGTGCAGGTATTAGTCGCGGCTACACCTTC.

The gene calls are TRBV3-1 (or the pseudogene TRBV3-2) and TRBJ2-7; unclear D gene. The CDR3 consists of 14 residues. The V end was cut by 0 bases, the J end by 1 base, with 7 bases between. Germline CDR1 LGHDT, CDR2 YNNKEL (reference sequence). The CDR3 reads CASSQDIFSYEQYF. CDR3 nucleotides: TGTGCCAGCAGCCAAGATATTTTTTCCTACGAGCAGTACTTC.

The J gene is TRBJ1-5, the V gene TRBV3-1 (or the pseudogene TRBV3-2); D unresolved. Trimming took off 5 bases at V and 5 bases at J, with 10 bases between the two ends. The CDR3 covers 13 residues. CDR1 is LGHDT, CDR2 YNNKEL, per germline (reference sequence). The CDR3 nucleotides read TGTGCCAGCAGCTATAAAGAGGATCAGCCCCAGCATTTT. Its translation is CASSYKEDQPQHF.

The chain carries TRBV11-3 and TRBJ1-1; weak D call: TRBD1 (5 bases). The CDR3 runs 17 residues. With 5 bases removed from V and 0 bases from J, the gap between germline ends came to 19 bases. CDR1 SGHNT and CDR2 YENEEA come from the germline V gene. The CDR3 region is CASSQVRGVGMNTEAFF. In DNA form, the CDR3 reads TGTGCCAGCAGCCAGGTGCGGGGCGTAGGTATGAACACTGAAGCTTTCTTT.

This chain uses TRBV6-5 with TRBJ1-1; D not resolved. V was pared by 5 bases and J by 1 base, with 11 bases between. This CDR3 contains 14 residues. Per germline, CDR1 MNHEY and CDR2 SVGAGI. CDR3 residues: CASSKMPTNTEAFF. The CDR3 region has the DNA TGTGCCAGCAGTAAAATGCCGACGAACACTGAAGCTTTCTTT.

Here the CDR3 DNA reads TGTGCCAGCAGCTGGGGGACTAGCGGGCCTGCGGTCGAGCAGTACTTC. The encoded protein is CASSWGTSGPAVEQYF. The rearrangement joins TRBV5-4 to TRBJ2-7; TRBD2 matches 12 bases. The CDR3 consists of 16 residues. Per the germline V gene, CDR1 is SGHNT and CDR2 is YYREEE (reference sequence). Germline trimming cut 3 bases from V and 6 bases from J; bases unmatched to any gene: 10.

This clone has only one observation. CDR3 nucleotide sequence: TGTGCCAGCAGGGTCGGGGAATTTGCAACTAATGAAAAACTGTTTTTT. It codes for CASRVGEFATNEKLFF. The genes are TRBV5-5 and TRBJ1-4; D is undetermined. Germline loops: CDR1 SGHKS, CDR2 YYEKEE (reference sequence). The CDR3 extends over 16 amino acids. Trimming cost V 5 bases and J 0 bases, with 14 bases left between them.

The rearrangement uses TRBV10-1 and TRBJ1-1, with TRBD1 identical over 7 bases. With 7 bases clipped from V and 1 base from J, the junction kept 3 bases outside the gene matches. The CDR3 has 13 amino acids. Germline V gene data show CDR1 as WNHNN and CDR2 as SYGVQD (reference sequence). The CDR3 bases are TGCGCCAGCACTCGGACAGGGAACACTGAAGCTTTCTTT. It specifies CASTRTGNTEAFF.

Notes on this clone: Other DNA sequences in the sample encode the same CDR3. The chain links TRBV7-9 to TRBJ2-7; weak D call: TRBD1 (6 bases). There are 14 residues in the CDR3. Germline values: CDR1 SEHNR, CDR2 FQNEAQ (reference sequence). V lost 2 bases, J lost 2 bases, and 10 bases lay in between. For the CDR3, the DNA is TGTGCCAGCAGCTTACCCGGGACACCCTACGAGCAGTACTTC. This gives the protein CASSLPGTPYEQYF.